This T cell receptor (beta chain) was retrieved from a study of T cell clonotyping in hematopoietic cell transplantation. Data came from immunoSEQ multiplex PCR; TCRdb stores just in-frame clones and leaves some out. The sample contains 15,000 to 20,000 clones, 70% to 90% of which appear only once. Comments on this clone: The antigen remains unidentified.

This CDR3 has 16 amino acids. CDR1 and CDR2 (germline): MGHDK, SYGVNS. The V end was cut by 3 bases, the J end by 2 bases, with 17 bases between. Study outcomes and limitations: After transplant, recipient diversity fell while pathologically expanded clonotypes grew through day 180. Graft donor and pretransplant recipient Inverse Simpson Index values predicted broader posttransplant TCR diversity.

This sequence was found in a woman aged 40 to 50 in good health. Some clones in this sample may be carry-over from other donors' samples. The specimen was peripheral blood mononuclear cells. The J gene is TRBJ2-7, the V gene TRBV25-1; TRBD2 is a possible D gene (6 bases). In nucleotides, the CDR3 is TGTGCCAGCAGTGATGGAGGGGCGGCTCTCCCCTACGAGCAGTACTTC. Translating it yields CASSDGGAALPYEQYF.